This entry lists 28 T cell receptor beta chains sequenced from one sample in a study of response to subunit inactivated influenza vaccine. In TCRdb, the RT-PCR reads were re-called with MiXCR into one record per CDR3 protein. There are approximately 680,000 distinct CDR3 sequences in the sample; 15% to 17% occur only once, and roughly 11% lies in the top ten. Sequenced here: PBMCs from blood, sampled roughly 13 days after vaccination. Receptors were obtained from a man over 45 who received an inactivated influenza vaccine.

This clonotype was picked up many times. CDR3 residues: CAISGFQTYEQYF. DNA for the CDR3: TGTGCCATCAGTGGGTTCCAAACCTACGAGCAGTACTTC. The chain uses TRBV10-3 and TRBJ2-7; D remains ambiguous. Germline V gene lookup returns CDR1 ENHRY and CDR2 SYGVKD. Trimming cost V 4 bases and J 2 bases, with 9 bases left between them. This CDR3 has 13 residues.

Only a few counts were recorded for this clonotype. The chain employs TRBV6-2 or TRBV6-3 and TRBJ2-5; 7 bases line up with TRBD1. After removal of 0 bases from V and 2 bases from J, the junction contained 6 bases not matched to a gene. The CDR3 has 16 residues. CDR1 is MNHEY, CDR2 SVGEGT, per germline. Here the CDR3 reads CASSYSPGRGQETQYF. In DNA form, the CDR3 reads TGTGCCAGCAGTTACTCTCCCGGCAGGGGGCAAGAGACCCAGTACTTC.

The V call is TRBV29-1, the J call TRBJ1-1; TRBD1 matches at 8 bases. The length of the CDR3 is 14 residues. Per the germline V gene, CDR1 is SQVTM and CDR2 is ANQGSEA. Unmatched junction bases numbered 5, after V lost 5 bases and J lost 0 bases. The CDR3 DNA sequence: TGCAGCGTTCACCCGGGACAGGTGAACACTGAAGCTTTCTTT. Protein sequence: CSVHPGQVNTEAFF.

The chain carries TRBV7-2 and TRBJ2-1, with 14 nucleotides matching TRBD2. The CDR3 runs to 17 residues. The V gene end was trimmed by 5 bases and the J gene end by 7 bases; junction bases not matched to a gene: 10. Germline values: CDR1 SGHTA, CDR2 FQGNSA. DNA for the CDR3: TGTGCCAGCAGCCACCGACTAGCGGGAGGGCCAGGTAATGAGCAGTTCTTC. It is translated as CASSHRLAGGPGNEQFF.

The genes are TRBV20-1 and TRBJ1-5; D is uncertain. The CDR3 sequence is 13 residues long. Germline assignment: CDR1 DFQATT and CDR2 SNEGSKA (reference sequence). Trimming stripped 4 bases from V and 3 bases from J, with 10 bases between. The CDR3 protein is CSAIREINQPQHF. The CDR3 DNA reads as TGCAGTGCTATCCGGGAAATCAATCAGCCCCAGCATTTT.

This clonotype occurred many times. This chain joins TRBV10-3 and TRBJ2-5; D is perhaps TRBD1 (6 bases). This CDR3 spans 17 amino acids. Germline V CDR1 and CDR2: ENHRY, SYGVKD. Trimming pared 2 bases from V and 1 base from J, leaving 17 bases between. In nucleotides, the CDR3 is TGTGCCATCAGTGAGGCCTGGGACACCCGGACCCAAGAGACCCAGTACTTC. Its translation: CAISEAWDTRTQETQYF.

This clonotype was seen more than once but under ten times. The genes are TRBV4-2 and TRBJ2-1; no firm D call. The V gene lost 0 bases and the J gene lost 1 base, with 13 bases spanning the gap. CDR1 is LGHNA and CDR2 is YNFKEQ in the germline V gene. The CDR3 has 17 amino acids. Here the CDR3 DNA reads TGTGCCAGCAGCCAAGATCTAGTGGCAGGTTCCTACAATGAGCAGTTCTTC. This sequence encodes CASSQDLVAGSYNEQFF.

The chain couples TRBV11-2 to TRBJ2-2; no clear D gene. This CDR3 contains 14 residues. Germline V gene data show CDR1 as SGHAT and CDR2 as FQNNGV. V was shortened by 2 bases and J by 1 base, with 5 bases between the two germline ends. CDR3 DNA sequence: TGTGCCAGCAGCTTAATGCAGAACACCGGGGAGCTGTTTTTT. Translating it yields CASSLMQNTGELFF.

J is TRBJ2-3 and V is TRBV5-1; 14 bases line up with TRBD2. The trim removed 4 bases at V and 7 bases at J, leaving 11 bases unmatched. The germline CDR1 and CDR2 sequences are SGHRS and YFSETQ. This CDR3 is built from 17 residues. The CDR3 loop reads CASSTTLGTSGRNTQYF. In nucleotides, the CDR3 is TGCGCCAGCAGCACGACCCTCGGGACTAGCGGGAGAAATACGCAGTATTTT.

In its sample, this clonotype was seen many times. This sequence joins TRBV2 and TRBJ2-1, with D possibly TRBD1 on 6 matching bases. The CDR3 contains 14 residues. The germline CDR1 and CDR2 sequences are SNHLY and FYNNEI. Trimming left V 7 bases short and J 7 bases short, with 17 bases between. CDR3 protein: CASTRPGTINEQFF. The DNA of the CDR3 is TGTGCCAGCACTAGGCCCGGGACAATAAATGAGCAGTTCTTC.

V and J are TRBV18 and TRBJ2-5, with D perhaps TRBD1 (6 bases). The germline V gene has CDR1 KGHSH and CDR2 LQKENI. The CDR3 extends over 14 amino acids. V was clipped by 3 bases and J by 2 bases, with 10 bases between them. The CDR3 protein is CASSPGHPQETQYF. CDR3 DNA: TGTGCCAGCTCACCGGGACACCCGCAAGAGACCCAGTACTTC.

J is TRBJ2-3 and V is TRBV7-9; 9 positions agree with TRBD1. Germline V lookup: CDR1 SEHNR, CDR2 FQNEAQ (reference sequence). CDR3 size: 16 residues. Trimming removed 4 bases from V and 0 bases from J; junction bases left unmatched: 5. CDR3 region: CASSSTGGPSTDTQYF. DNA of the CDR3: TGTGCCAGCAGCTCCACAGGGGGCCCTAGCACAGATACGCAGTATTTT.

The chain has TRBV5-1 and TRBJ2-2; D gene unclear. Per germline, CDR1 SGHRS and CDR2 YFSETQ. The ends were cut back, 0 bases at V and 3 bases at J, with 6 bases in the middle. The length of the CDR3 is 14 residues. Here the CDR3 DNA reads TGCGCCAGCAGCTTGGCCCCTTACACCGGGGAGCTGTTTTTT. It encodes CASSLAPYTGELFF.

This clonotype was recorded a few times. The gene calls are TRBV29-1 and TRBJ1-3; D gene ambiguous. V lost 4 bases and J lost 0, with 10 bases in between. CDR3 size: 14 residues. The germline gives CDR1 SQVTM, CDR2 ANQGSEA. The CDR3 DNA follows: TGCAGCGTTGGAGCAGGACCCTCTGGAAACACCATATATTTT. It yields the protein CSVGAGPSGNTIYF. Filled out from reference TRBV29-1 and TRBJ1-3, the complete variable domain reads SAVISQKPSRDICQRGTSLTIQCQVDSQVTMMFWYRQQPGQSLTLIATANQGSEATYESGFVIDKFPISRPNLTFSTLTVSNMSPEDSSIYLCSVGAGPSGNTIYFGEGSWLTVV.

This rearrangement joins TRBV10-3 to TRBJ2-3; 13 nucleotides match TRBD2. With V trimmed by 10 bases and J by 0 bases, 10 bases remained unmatched. Germline V gene lookup returns CDR1 ENHRY and CDR2 SYGVKD. The CDR3 runs 17 residues. CDR3 nucleotide sequence: TGTGCCACTGGAGGGACTAGCGGGACGACTAGCACAGATACGCAGTATTTT. Translating it yields CATGGTSGTTSTDTQYF.

This clonotype was seen at least ten times. In nucleotides, the CDR3 is TGTGCCACCAGCAGAGATCAAACAGGGGGCCCGAAGACCCAGTACTTC. It translates to CATSRDQTGGPKTQYF. The chain employs TRBV15 and TRBJ2-5; TRBD1 matches 9 bases. The V and J ends lost 0 bases and 6 bases, in that order; junction bases with no gene match: 8. Germline values: CDR1 LNHNV, CDR2 YYDKDF (reference sequence). The CDR3 is 16 residues long.

The V call is TRBV10-3, the J call TRBJ2-2, with a weak D call TRBD2 (5 bases). This CDR3 has 14 residues. V lost 10 bases, J lost 4 bases, and 16 bases lay in between. Germline loops: CDR1 ENHRY, CDR2 SYGVKD. The CDR3 is CATWTRGSTGELFF. The CDR3 bases are TGTGCCACCTGGACCCGAGGGAGCACCGGGGAGCTGTTTTTT.

The sample holds many counts of this clonotype. The genes are TRBV29-1 and TRBJ2-5; TRBD2 matches 11 bases. CDR1 is SQVTM and CDR2 is ANQGSEA in the germline V gene. The trim removed 6 bases at V and 4 bases at J, leaving 10 bases unmatched. This CDR3 region has 15 residues. The CDR3 is CSVGQLAGAGETQYF. CDR3 sequence (DNA): TGCAGCGTGGGGCAACTAGCGGGAGCCGGAGAGACCCAGTACTTC.

This clonotype was found a few times. The V call is TRBV10-3, the J call TRBJ2-2; TRBD2 aligns across 12 bases. The CDR3 is 14 amino acids. V lost 10 bases, J lost 6 bases, and 6 bases stayed unmatched. The germline V gene has CDR1 ENHRY and CDR2 SYGVKD. The CDR3 sequence is CASKTSGSAGELFF. The CDR3 bases are TGTGCCAGCAAGACTAGCGGGAGTGCCGGGGAGCTGTTTTTT.

This clonotype was counted ten times or more. The J gene is TRBJ2-7, the V gene TRBV28; TRBD2 matches 7 bases. This CDR3 has 17 residues. J was trimmed by 3 bases and V by 0 bases; bases with no gene match: 11. CDR1 MDHEN and CDR2 SYDVKM come from the germline V gene. CDR3 residues: CASSLWVAAGSLYEQYF. The CDR3, as DNA: TGTGCCAGCAGTTTATGGGTGGCAGCGGGAAGTCTCTACGAGCAGTACTTC. Supplemented by reference TRBV28 and TRBJ2-7, the full variable domain reads DVKVTQSSRYLVKRTGEKVFLECVQDMDHENMFWYRQDPGLGLRLIYFSYDVKMKEKGDIPEGYSVSREKKERFSLILESASTNQTSMYLCASSLWVAAGSLYEQYFGPGTRLTVT.

The table lists this clonotype with a count of one. The V gene is TRBV11-2, the J gene TRBJ2-1; no reliable D call. CDR1 is SGHAT and CDR2 is FQNNGV in the germline V gene. The CDR3 length is 15 residues. Trimming removed 1 base from V and 4 bases from J, with 11 bases in between. CDR3: CASSLAQLGYNEQFF. The CDR3 DNA reads as TGTGCCAGCAGCTTAGCCCAGCTGGGGTACAATGAGCAGTTCTTC.

This clonotype turned up a few times. The V and J genes are TRBV4-1 and TRBJ1-1, with 8 nucleotides matching TRBD1. This CDR3 has 15 residues. The trim removed 2 bases at V and 5 bases at J, leaving 7 bases unmatched. Germline CDR1 MGHRA, CDR2 YSYEKL. The CDR3 loop reads CASSQQQGGRTEAFF. CDR3 DNA sequence: TGCGCCAGCAGCCAACAACAGGGGGGAAGGACTGAAGCTTTCTTT.

This clonotype came up a few times. The chain has TRBV6-1 and TRBJ2-1; D is uncertain. The CDR3 has 16 residues. The germline gives CDR1 MNHNS, CDR2 SASEGT. V lost 5 bases and J 0 bases, leaving 14 bases between the germline ends. Written as DNA, the CDR3 is TGTGCCAGCAGTCCCCGGCCGTCGATCTCCTACAATGAGCAGTTCTTC. Its translation is CASSPRPSISYNEQFF.

V gene TRBV30 combines with J gene TRBJ2-3; TRBD2 matches 10 bases. V dropped 3 bases and J dropped 2; count of bases not matched to a gene: 14. CDR3 size: 18 residues. The V gene's germline CDR1 is GTSNPN and CDR2 SVGIG (reference sequence). The CDR3: CAWRKGPGAGGNTDTQYF. In DNA, the CDR3 is TGTGCCTGGAGGAAAGGCCCCGGAGCGGGAGGGAACACAGATACGCAGTATTTT.

Points on this clonotype: The junction departs from germline at one end; a sequencing error may be responsible. This chain uses TRBV20-1 with TRBJ2-5, with TRBD2 matching over 7 bases. Germline V gene lookup returns CDR1 DFQATT and CDR2 SNEGSKA (reference sequence). The CDR3 is 13 residues long. The CDR3 region has the DNA TGCAGAGCTACCGGGACTAACGGAGAGACCCAGTACTTC. Amino acids: CRATGTNGETQYF.

This chain uses TRBV28 with TRBJ2-1, with 8 nucleotides matching TRBD2. J gave up 7 bases and V 4 bases, and 9 bases lay outside the gene matches. CDR3 length equals 15 residues. Germline values: CDR1 MDHEN, CDR2 SYDVKM. CDR3 sequence (DNA): TGTGCCAGCAGTTCGGCCAGCGGGGGAAGAAATGAGCAGTTCTTC. Translating it yields CASSSASGGRNEQFF. Based on the CDR3 plus reference TRBV28 and TRBJ2-1, the full variable domain is DVKVTQSSRYLVKRTGEKVFLECVQDMDHENMFWYRQDPGLGLRLIYFSYDVKMKEKGDIPEGYSVSREKKERFSLILESASTNQTSMYLCASSSASGGRNEQFFGPGTRLTVL.

This clonotype was found many times. This chain links TRBV9 with TRBJ2-7; the match to TRBD2 covers 11 bases. This CDR3 contains 16 residues. Germline V gene data show CDR1 as SGDLS and CDR2 as YYNGEE. Trimming cost V 0 bases and J 6 bases; bases outside gene matches: 8. CDR3 coding DNA: TGTGCCAGCAGCGTAGACCCTAGCGGGAGGCTAAGCGAGCAGTACTTC. This gives the protein CASSVDPSGRLSEQYF.

This clonotype has ten or more counts. This sequence joins TRBV9 and TRBJ2-3; tentative D call: TRBD2 (5 bases). CDR1 SGDLS and CDR2 YYNGEE come from the germline V gene. Trimming took off 2 bases at V and 2 bases at J, with 6 bases between the two ends. CDR3 length: 13 amino acids. CDR3 nucleotides: TGTGCCAGCAGCGTGGGAGTCACAGATACGCAGTATTTT. Encoded protein: CASSVGVTDTQYF.